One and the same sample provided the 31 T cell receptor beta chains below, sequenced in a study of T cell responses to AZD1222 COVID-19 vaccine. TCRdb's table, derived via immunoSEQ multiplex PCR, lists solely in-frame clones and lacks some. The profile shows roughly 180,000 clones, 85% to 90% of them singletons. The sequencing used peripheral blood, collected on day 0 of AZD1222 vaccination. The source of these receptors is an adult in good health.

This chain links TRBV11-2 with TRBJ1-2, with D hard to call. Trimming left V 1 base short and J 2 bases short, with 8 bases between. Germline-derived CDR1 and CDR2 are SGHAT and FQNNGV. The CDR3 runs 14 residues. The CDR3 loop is CASSLVRQNYGYTF. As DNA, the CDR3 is TGTGCCAGCAGCTTAGTCAGGCAGAACTATGGCTACACCTTC.

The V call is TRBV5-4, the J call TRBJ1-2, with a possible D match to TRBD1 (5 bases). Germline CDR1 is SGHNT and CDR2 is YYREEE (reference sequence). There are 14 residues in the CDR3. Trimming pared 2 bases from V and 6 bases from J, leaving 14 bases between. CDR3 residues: CASSFRVMVDGYTF. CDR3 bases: TGTGCCAGCAGCTTCAGGGTTATGGTAGATGGCTACACCTTC. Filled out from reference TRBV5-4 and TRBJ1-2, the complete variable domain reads ETGVTQSPTHLIKTRGQQVTLRCSSQSGHNTVSWYQQALGQGPQFIFQYYREEENGRGNFPPRFSGLQFPNYSSELNVNALELDDSALYLCASSFRVMVDGYTFGSGTRLTVV.

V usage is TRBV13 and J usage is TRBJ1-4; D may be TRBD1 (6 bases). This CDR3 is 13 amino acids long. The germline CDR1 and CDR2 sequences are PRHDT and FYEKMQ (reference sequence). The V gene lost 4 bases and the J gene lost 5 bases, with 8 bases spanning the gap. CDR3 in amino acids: CASSWGANEKLFF. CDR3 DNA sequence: TGTGCCAGCAGCTGGGGGGCCAATGAAAAACTGTTTTTT. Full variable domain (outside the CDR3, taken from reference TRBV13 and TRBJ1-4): AAGVIQSPRHLIKEKRETATLKCYPIPRHDTVYWYQQGPGQDPQFLISFYEKMQSDKGSIPDRFSAQQFSDYHSELNMSSLELGDSALYFCASSWGANEKLFFGSGTQLSVL.

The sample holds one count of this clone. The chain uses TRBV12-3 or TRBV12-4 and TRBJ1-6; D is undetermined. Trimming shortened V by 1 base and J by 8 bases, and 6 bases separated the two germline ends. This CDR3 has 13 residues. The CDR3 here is CASSLEAYSPLHF. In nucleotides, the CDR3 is TGTGCCAGCAGTTTAGAGGCTTATTCACCCCTCCACTTT.

Here the CDR3 reads CASSDTGASGYTF. The CDR3 nucleotides read TGTGCCAGCAGCGACACAGGGGCGAGTGGCTACACCTTC. V usage is TRBV5-4 and J usage is TRBJ1-2; 7 positions agree with TRBD1. Germline assignment: CDR1 SGHNT and CDR2 YYREEE (reference sequence). The V segment lost 4 bases and the J segment 7 bases; nucleotides outside the gene matches: 7. There are 13 residues in the CDR3.

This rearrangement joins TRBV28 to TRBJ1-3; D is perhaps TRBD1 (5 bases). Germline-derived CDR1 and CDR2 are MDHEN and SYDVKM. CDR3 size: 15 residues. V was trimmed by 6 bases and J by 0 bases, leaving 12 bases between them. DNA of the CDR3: TGTGCCAGCAGCTCGGGACTGTCCTCTGGAAACACCATATATTTT. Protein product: CASSSGLSSGNTIYF.

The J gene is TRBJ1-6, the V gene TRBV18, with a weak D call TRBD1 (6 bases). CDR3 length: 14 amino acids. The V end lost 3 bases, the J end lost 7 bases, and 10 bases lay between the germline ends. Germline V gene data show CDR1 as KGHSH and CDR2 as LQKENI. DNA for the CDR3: TGTGCCAGCTCACCCACCGGACAGAATTCACCCCTCCACTTT. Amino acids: CASSPTGQNSPLHF. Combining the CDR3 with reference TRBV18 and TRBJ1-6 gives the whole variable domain NAGVMQNPRHLVRRRGQEARLRCSPMKGHSHVYWYRQLPEEGLKFMVYLQKENIIDESGMPKERFSAEFPKEGPSILRIQQVVRGDSAAYFCASSPTGQNSPLHFGNGTRLTVT.

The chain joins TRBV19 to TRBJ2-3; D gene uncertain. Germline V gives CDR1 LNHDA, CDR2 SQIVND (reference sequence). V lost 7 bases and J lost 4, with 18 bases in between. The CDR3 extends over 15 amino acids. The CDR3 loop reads CASNLGSTDADTQYF. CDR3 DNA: TGTGCCAGTAACCTGGGGTCGACGGATGCAGATACGCAGTATTTT.

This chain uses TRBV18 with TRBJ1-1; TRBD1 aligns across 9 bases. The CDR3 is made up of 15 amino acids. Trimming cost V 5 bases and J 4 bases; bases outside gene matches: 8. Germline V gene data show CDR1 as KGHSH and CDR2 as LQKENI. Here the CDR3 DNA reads TGTGCCAGCTCAGCCGGGACAGGGCGAGGCACTGAAGCTTTCTTT. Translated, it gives CASSAGTGRGTEAFF. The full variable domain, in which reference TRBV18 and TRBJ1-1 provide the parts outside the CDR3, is NAGVMQNPRHLVRRRGQEARLRCSPMKGHSHVYWYRQLPEEGLKFMVYLQKENIIDESGMPKERFSAEFPKEGPSILRIQQVVRGDSAAYFCASSAGTGRGTEAFFGQGTRLTVV.

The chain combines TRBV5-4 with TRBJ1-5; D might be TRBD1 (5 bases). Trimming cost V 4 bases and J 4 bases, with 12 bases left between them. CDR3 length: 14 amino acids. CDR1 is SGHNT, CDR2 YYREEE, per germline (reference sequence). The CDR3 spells CASSAEPGNQPQHF. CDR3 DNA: TGTGCCAGCAGCGCGGAACCAGGGAATCAGCCCCAGCATTTT. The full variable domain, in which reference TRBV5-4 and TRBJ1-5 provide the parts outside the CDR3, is ETGVTQSPTHLIKTRGQQVTLRCSSQSGHNTVSWYQQALGQGPQFIFQYYREEENGRGNFPPRFSGLQFPNYSSELNVNALELDDSALYLCASSAEPGNQPQHFGDGTRLSIL.

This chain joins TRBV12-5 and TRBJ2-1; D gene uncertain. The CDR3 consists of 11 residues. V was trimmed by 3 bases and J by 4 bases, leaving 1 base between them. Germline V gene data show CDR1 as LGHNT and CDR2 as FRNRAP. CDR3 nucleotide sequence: TGTGCTAGTGGTTTATACAATGAGCAGTTCTTC. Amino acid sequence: CASGLYNEQFF.

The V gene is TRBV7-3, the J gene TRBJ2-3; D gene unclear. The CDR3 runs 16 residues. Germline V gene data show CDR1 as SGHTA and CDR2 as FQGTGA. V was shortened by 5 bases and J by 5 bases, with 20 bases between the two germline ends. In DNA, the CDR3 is TGTGCCAGCAGCAGCAATGACGGGCGCTCCGGAGATACGCAGTATTTT. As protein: CASSSNDGRSGDTQYF.

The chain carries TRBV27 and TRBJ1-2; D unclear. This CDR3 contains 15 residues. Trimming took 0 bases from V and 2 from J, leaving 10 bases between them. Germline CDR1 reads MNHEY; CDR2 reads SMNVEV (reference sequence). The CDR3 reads CASSLSGSRNYGYTF. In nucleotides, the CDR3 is TGTGCCAGCAGTTTATCAGGGTCACGGAACTATGGCTACACCTTC.

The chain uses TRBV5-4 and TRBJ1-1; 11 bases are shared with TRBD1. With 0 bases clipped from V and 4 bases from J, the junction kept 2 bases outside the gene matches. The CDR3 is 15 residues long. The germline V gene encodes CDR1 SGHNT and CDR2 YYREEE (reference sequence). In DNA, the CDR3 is TGTGCCAGCAGCTTGGGGACAGGGGGCCGCACTGAAGCTTTCTTT. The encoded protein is CASSLGTGGRTEAFF.

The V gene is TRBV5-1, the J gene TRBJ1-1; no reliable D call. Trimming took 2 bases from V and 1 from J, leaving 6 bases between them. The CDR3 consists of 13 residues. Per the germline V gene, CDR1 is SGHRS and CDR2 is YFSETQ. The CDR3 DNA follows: TGCGCCAGCAGCTTAGTGAGGAACACTGAAGCTTTCTTT. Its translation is CASSLVRNTEAFF.

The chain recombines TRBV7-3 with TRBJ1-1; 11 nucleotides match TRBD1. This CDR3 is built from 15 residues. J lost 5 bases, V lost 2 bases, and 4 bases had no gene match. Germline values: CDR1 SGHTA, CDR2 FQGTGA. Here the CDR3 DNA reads TGTGCCAGCAGCTTATTGGGACAGGGGGGTACTGAAGCTTTCTTT. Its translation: CASSLLGQGGTEAFF.

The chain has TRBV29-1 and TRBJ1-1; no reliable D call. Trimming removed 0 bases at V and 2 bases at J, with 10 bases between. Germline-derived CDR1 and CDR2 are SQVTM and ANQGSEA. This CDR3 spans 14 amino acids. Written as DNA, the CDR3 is TGCAGCGTTGAAGAAAGAGGTTTAAACACTGAAGCTTTCTTT. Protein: CSVEERGLNTEAFF.

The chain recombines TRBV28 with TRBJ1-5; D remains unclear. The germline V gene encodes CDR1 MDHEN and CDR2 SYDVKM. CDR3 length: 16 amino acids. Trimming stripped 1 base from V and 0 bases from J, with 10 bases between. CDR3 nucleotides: TGTGCCAGCAGTTTATCCAGGCCCTTTAGCAATCAGCCCCAGCATTTT. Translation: CASSLSRPFSNQPQHF.

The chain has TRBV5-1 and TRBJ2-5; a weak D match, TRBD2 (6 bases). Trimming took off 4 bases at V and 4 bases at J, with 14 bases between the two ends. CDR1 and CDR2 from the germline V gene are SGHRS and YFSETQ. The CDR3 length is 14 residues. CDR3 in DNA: TGCGCCAGCAGCACCGGAGGAGGGCGAGAGACCCAGTACTTC. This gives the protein CASSTGGGRETQYF.

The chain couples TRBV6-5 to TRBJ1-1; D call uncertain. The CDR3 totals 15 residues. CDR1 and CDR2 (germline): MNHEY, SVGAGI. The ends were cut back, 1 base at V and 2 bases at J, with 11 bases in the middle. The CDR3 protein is CASSYYLGSNTEAFF. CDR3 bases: TGTGCCAGCAGTTACTACCTGGGGAGTAACACTGAAGCTTTCTTT.

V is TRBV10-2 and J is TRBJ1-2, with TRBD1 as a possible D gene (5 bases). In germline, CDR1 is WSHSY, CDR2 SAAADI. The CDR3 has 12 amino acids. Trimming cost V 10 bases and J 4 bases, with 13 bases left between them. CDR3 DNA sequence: TGCGCCACAATGACAGATTCCTATGGCTACACCTTC. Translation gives CATMTDSYGYTF.

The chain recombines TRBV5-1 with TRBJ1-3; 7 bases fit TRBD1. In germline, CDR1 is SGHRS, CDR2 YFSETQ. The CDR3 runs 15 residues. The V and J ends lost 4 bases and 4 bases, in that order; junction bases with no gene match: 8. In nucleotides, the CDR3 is TGCGCCAGCAGCCCGGGACAGAACCAGGGAAACACCATATATTTT. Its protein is CASSPGQNQGNTIYF. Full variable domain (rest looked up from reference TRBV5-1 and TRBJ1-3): KAGVTQTPRYLIKTRGQQVTLSCSPISGHRSVSWYQQTPGQGLQFLFEYFSETQRNKGNFPGRFSGRQFSNSRSEMNVSTLELGDSALYLCASSPGQNQGNTIYFGEGSWLTVV.

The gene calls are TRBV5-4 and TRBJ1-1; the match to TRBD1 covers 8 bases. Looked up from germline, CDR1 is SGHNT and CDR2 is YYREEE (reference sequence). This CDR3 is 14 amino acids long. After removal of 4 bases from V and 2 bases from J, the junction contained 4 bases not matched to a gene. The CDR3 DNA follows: TGTGCCAGCAGCCTGGACAGGGATAACACTGAAGCTTTCTTT. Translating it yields CASSLDRDNTEAFF.

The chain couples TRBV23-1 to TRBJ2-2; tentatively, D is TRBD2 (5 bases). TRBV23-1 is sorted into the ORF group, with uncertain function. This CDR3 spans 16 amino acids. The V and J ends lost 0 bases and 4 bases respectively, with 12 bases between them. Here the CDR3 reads CASSQSREIGTGELFF. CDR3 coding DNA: TGCGCCAGCAGTCAATCACGGGAAATTGGCACCGGGGAGCTGTTTTTT.

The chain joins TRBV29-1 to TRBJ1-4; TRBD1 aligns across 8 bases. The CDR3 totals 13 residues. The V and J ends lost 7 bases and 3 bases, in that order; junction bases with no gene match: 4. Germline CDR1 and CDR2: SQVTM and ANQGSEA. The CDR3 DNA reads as TGCAGCGCCTTGGACAGGGCTAATGAAAAACTGTTTTTT. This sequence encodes CSALDRANEKLFF. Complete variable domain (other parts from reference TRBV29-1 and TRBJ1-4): SAVISQKPSRDICQRGTSLTIQCQVDSQVTMMFWYRQQPGQSLTLIATANQGSEATYESGFVIDKFPISRPNLTFSTLTVSNMSPEDSSIYLCSALDRANEKLFFGSGTQLSVL.

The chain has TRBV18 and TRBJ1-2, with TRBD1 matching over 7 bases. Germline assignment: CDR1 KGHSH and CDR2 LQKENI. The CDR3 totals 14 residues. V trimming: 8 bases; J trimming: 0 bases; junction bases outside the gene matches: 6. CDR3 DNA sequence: TGTGCCAGCGCCGGGACAGCCACTAACTATGGCTACACCTTC. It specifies CASAGTATNYGYTF.

The CDR3 DNA reads TGCGCCAGCAGCTACGTTGGAGTTACCTACAATGAGCAGTTCTTC. Translation gives CASSYVGVTYNEQFF. V and J are TRBV5-1 and TRBJ2-1; no firm D call. Per the germline V gene, CDR1 is SGHRS and CDR2 is YFSETQ. The CDR3 runs 15 residues. Between the trimmed V and J ends, which lost 3 bases and 2 bases, there was a span of 12 bases.

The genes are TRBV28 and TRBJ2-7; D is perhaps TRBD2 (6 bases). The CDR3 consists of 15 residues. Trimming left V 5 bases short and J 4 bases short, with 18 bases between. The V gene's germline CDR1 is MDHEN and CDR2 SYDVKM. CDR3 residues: CASSPQSGGVYEQYF. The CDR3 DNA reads TGTGCCAGCAGTCCTCAGTCGGGCGGGGTTTACGAGCAGTACTTC.

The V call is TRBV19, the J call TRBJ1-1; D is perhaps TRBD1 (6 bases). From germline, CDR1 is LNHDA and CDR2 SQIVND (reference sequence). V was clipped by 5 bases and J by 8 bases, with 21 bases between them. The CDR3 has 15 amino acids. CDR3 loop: CASSPQGGTGSEAFF. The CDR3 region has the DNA TGTGCCAGTAGTCCCCAAGGGGGAACAGGGAGCGAAGCTTTCTTT.

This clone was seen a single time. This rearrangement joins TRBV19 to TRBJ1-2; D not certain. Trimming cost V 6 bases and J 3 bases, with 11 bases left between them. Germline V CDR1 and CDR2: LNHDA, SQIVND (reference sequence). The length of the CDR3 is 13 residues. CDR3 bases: TGTGCCAGTAGGATGGGGAATTACTATGGCTACACCTTC. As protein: CASRMGNYYGYTF.

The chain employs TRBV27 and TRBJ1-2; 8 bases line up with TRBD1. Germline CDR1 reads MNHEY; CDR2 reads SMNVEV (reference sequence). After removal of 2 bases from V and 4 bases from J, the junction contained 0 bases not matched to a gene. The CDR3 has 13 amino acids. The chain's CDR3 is CASSLTGGYGYTF. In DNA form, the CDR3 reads TGTGCCAGCAGTTTAACAGGGGGCTATGGCTACACCTTC.